The rows below give T cell receptor beta chains drawn from one sample of a study of T cell repertoires in cytomegalovirus infection. TCRdb reprocessed the reads with MiXCR, giving one entry per CDR3 protein. The table includes more than 200,000 distinct CDR3 sequences, roughly 10% detected once. Sequenced: PBMCs. The origin of the receptors is a human donor in good health (CMV status not recorded). Some clones in this sample may be carry-over from other donors' samples. CDR3s include the opening cysteine and the closing phenylalanine or tryptophan. Each record gives: V gene, CDR3 protein.

TRBV7-2	CASSATGTGEKLFF
TRBV7-2	CASSPPDRGTYGYTF
TRBV7-2	CASSLVGLAGGVNEQFF
TRBV7-9	CASSSLSGDTEAFF
TRBV29-1	CSVAEVYEQYF
TRBV29-1	CSALPPGDMGGYTF
TRBV7-2	CASSLARRGNQPQHF
TRBV7-2	CASSPSPGQPQHF
TRBV7-2	CASSPRPGQGRSVAFF
TRBV12-3/TRBV12-4	CASSLETSLQELNTEAFF